This T cell receptor beta chain came from a study of blood T cells in healthy people across ages. Background on the study: With template switching, about one barcoded beta molecule was captured per two T cells. Study-level results: It was held that diversity estimates obtained from one million T cells represented underestimates. Long-lived donors carried more naive CD4+ cells and greater diversity than aged donors.

The germline CDR1 and CDR2 sequences are SQVTM and ANQGSEA. The CDR3 runs 12 residues. Through a sample-barcoded 5' primer and a J-beta primer mix, a second PCR was run for about 6 to 11 cycles. Carrying 12 random nucleotides, a template-switch adaptor labeled each individual cDNA molecule. Using its own MiXCR run on the 5' RACE reads, TCRdb lists one record per CDR3 protein. The top ten clones hold around 20% of a sample with 450,000 to 700,000 distinct CDR3 sequences, 27% of them seen once. This clonotype has just a few counts. Its antigen remains unknown. The junction departs from the called germline gene at one end, perhaps through a read error.

The sample comprised blood. This receptor was obtained from a woman between 65 and 79 years old in good health. The chain links TRBV29-1 to TRBJ2-3; D not certain. CDR3 nucleotide sequence: TGCAGCGTTGAATGGAGCAAAGATACGCAGTATTTT. Translating gives CSVEWSKDTQYF.